The 3 T cell receptor beta chains reported below all come from one sample, sequenced in a study of shared clonotypes between healthy human individuals. TCRdb's table, derived via immunoSEQ multiplex PCR, lists solely in-frame clones and lacks some. The sample has 600,000 to 750,000 clones, 90% seen once. Sample: memory CD8+ T cells from PBMCs. Subset of the sample: CD45RO+ cells pooled with CCR7-negative TemRA cells. These receptors were obtained from a man aged 18-30 years in good health. Some clones in this sample may be carry-over from other donors' samples.

V is TRBV5-6 and J is TRBJ2-7; TRBD2 agrees at 7 bases. V shed 0 bases, J shed 3 bases, and the junction held 6 bases outside the gene matches. CDR1 SGHDT and CDR2 YYEEEE come from the germline V gene. The CDR3 totals 15 residues. The CDR3 nucleotides are TGTGCCAGCAGCTTGGGGTGGCGGGAGAGCTACGAGCAGTACTTC. It encodes CASSLGWRESYEQYF.

V gene TRBV7-9 combines with J gene TRBJ1-5; D is uncertain. Per the germline V gene, CDR1 is SEHNR and CDR2 is FQNEAQ (reference sequence). V was shortened by 6 bases and J by 6 bases, with 9 bases between the two germline ends. The CDR3 totals 12 residues. The CDR3 here is CASSREVQPQHF. In nucleotides, the CDR3 is TGTGCCAGCAGTCGGGAGGTTCAGCCCCAGCATTTT. The whole variable domain, filled in from reference TRBV7-9 and TRBJ1-5, reads DTGVSQNPRHKITKRGQNVTFRCDPISEHNRLYWYRQTLGQGPEFLTYFQNEAQLEKSRLLSDRFSAERPKGSFSTLEIQRTEQGDSAMYLCASSREVQPQHFGDGTRLSIL.

This clone was seen repeatedly, ten times or more. The chain uses TRBV7-2 and TRBJ2-2; D call uncertain. This CDR3 is 18 amino acids long. V lost 1 base and J 4 bases, leaving 19 bases between the germline ends. Per the germline V gene, CDR1 is SGHTA and CDR2 is FQGNSA. The CDR3: CASSLGRWHNSFTGELFF. The CDR3 nucleotides read TGTGCCAGCAGCTTAGGACGGTGGCACAACAGCTTCACCGGGGAGCTGTTTTTT.